This T cell receptor (beta chain) was identified in a study of prognosis after radiotherapy for stage I lung cancer. By two-round multiplex PCR, the TCR beta CDR3 was amplified from genomic DNA. During first-round PCR, primers specific to each TRBV and TRBJ gene were used. MiXCR, run by TCRdb on the multiplex PCR reads, gives a single entry per CDR3 protein. The table has over 14,000 distinct CDR3 sequences, around 29% seen once; the top ten hold approximately 30%. Trimming took off 0 bases at V and 2 bases at J, with 14 bases between the two ends. Germline V CDR1 and CDR2: MNHEY, SVGAGI. The length of the CDR3 is 16 residues. This clonotype is labeled medium-sized.

The specimen was PBMCs, collected before or after stereotactic body radiation therapy (not recorded which). V usage is TRBV6-5 and J usage is TRBJ2-7; TRBD1 might be the D (6 bases). The origin of this receptor is a donor over 45 with non-small cell lung cancer. The CDR3 loop reads CASSYSAPDSPYEQYF. In DNA form, the CDR3 reads TGTGCCAGCAGTTACTCAGCCCCGGACAGTCCCTACGAGCAGTACTTC.